This passage covers 12 T cell receptor beta chains from one sample sequenced in a study of blood T cell repertoires in COVID-19. Data came from immunoSEQ multiplex PCR; TCRdb stores just in-frame clones and leaves some out. The table records hundreds of thousands of clones, more than 75% of them present only once. What was sequenced was peripheral blood. These receptors all come from a woman between 50 and 59 years old with active or convalescent COVID-19.

A few counts support this clone. The chain uses TRBV27 and TRBJ1-2; 11 bases agree with TRBD1. The V segment lost 4 bases and the J segment 1 base; nucleotides outside the gene matches: 2. The CDR3 extends over 15 amino acids. Germline V gene data show CDR1 as MNHEY and CDR2 as SMNVEV (reference sequence). The DNA for the CDR3 is TGTGCCAGCAGTTCGGACAGGGGGCTTAACTATGGCTACACCTTC. Amino acid sequence: CASSSDRGLNYGYTF.

The chain employs TRBV27 and TRBJ1-1, with TRBD1 identical over 7 bases. The CDR3 spans 15 residues. The junction had 9 bases not matched to a gene; V was cut back by 4 bases and J by 4 bases. Germline loops: CDR1 MNHEY, CDR2 SMNVEV (reference sequence). CDR3 sequence (DNA): TGTGCCAGCAGTTCGCACAGGGGAAGGGGCACTGAAGCTTTCTTT. Residues: CASSSHRGRGTEAFF.

This chain uses TRBV18 with TRBJ2-2; D unresolved. CDR3 size: 14 residues. V was pared by 3 bases and J by 3 bases, with 8 bases between. Germline CDR1 and CDR2: KGHSH and LQKENI. CDR3: CASSPFEYTGELFF. CDR3 DNA: TGTGCCAGCTCACCCTTTGAGTACACCGGGGAGCTGTTTTTT.

About this clone: Distinct nucleotide sequences in the sample also encode this CDR3. V is TRBV7-3 and J is TRBJ2-1; D is uncertain. V was trimmed by 2 bases and J by 2 bases, leaving 10 bases between them. Per the germline V gene, CDR1 is SGHTA and CDR2 is FQGTGA. The CDR3 is 15 amino acids. The CDR3 protein is CASSLGLAAYNEQFF. The CDR3 coding sequence is TGTGCCAGCAGCTTAGGGTTAGCCGCCTACAATGAGCAGTTCTTC.

This chain connects TRBV6-2 or TRBV6-3 to TRBJ1-5; no definite D call. Trimming took 6 bases from V and 6 from J, leaving 15 bases between them. Germline-derived CDR1 and CDR2 are MNHEY and SVGEGT. The CDR3 covers 14 residues. CDR3 region: CASSSRSMSQPQHF. In DNA form, the CDR3 reads TGTGCCAGCAGCTCCCGGAGTATGAGTCAGCCCCAGCATTTT.

The V call is TRBV19, the J call TRBJ2-6, with 7 nucleotides matching TRBD1. With V trimmed by 9 bases and J by 0 bases, 8 bases remained unmatched. Germline V lookup: CDR1 LNHDA, CDR2 SQIVND (reference sequence). The CDR3 contains 16 residues. CDR3 sequence (DNA): TGTGCCAGCTTCAGGGGGACGAGCTCTGGGGCCAACGTCCTGACTTTC. It encodes CASFRGTSSGANVLTF.

This rearrangement joins TRBV7-9 to TRBJ2-3; no definite D call. This CDR3 region has 15 residues. CDR1 SEHNR and CDR2 FQNEAQ come from the germline V gene (reference sequence). Trimming stripped 5 bases from V and 3 bases from J, with 15 bases between. CDR3: CASSAHKFKTDTQYF. The DNA of the CDR3 is TGTGCCAGCAGCGCCCACAAGTTTAAGACAGATACGCAGTATTTT.

This sequence joins TRBV14 and TRBJ1-5; 7 bases are a match to TRBD1. The CDR3 totals 14 residues. Trimming removed 5 bases from V and 3 bases from J; junction bases left unmatched: 4. CDR1 is SGHDN and CDR2 is FVKESK in the germline V gene. As DNA, the CDR3 is TGTGCCAGCAGCATGACAGGGACCAATCAGCCCCAGCATTTT. Its protein is CASSMTGTNQPQHF. The full variable domain, completed using reference TRBV14 and TRBJ1-5, is EAGVTQFPSHSVIEKGQTVTLRCDPISGHDNLYWYRRVMGKEIKFLLHFVKESKQDESGMPNNRFLAERTGGTYSTLKVQPAELEDSGVYFCASSMTGTNQPQHFGDGTRLSIL.

The V call is TRBV19, the J call TRBJ2-6; tentatively, D is TRBD2 (5 bases). CDR3 length equals 17 residues. Germline CDR1 and CDR2: LNHDA and SQIVND (reference sequence). The ends were cut back, 1 base at V and 0 bases at J, with 10 bases in the middle. CDR3 bases: TGTGCCAGTAGTATAGTCGTCGGGAACTCTGGGGCCAACGTCCTGACTTTC. Residues: CASSIVVGNSGANVLTF.

This clone was counted a few times. CDR3 loop: CASSYSTGYEQYF. CDR3 coding DNA: TGTGCCAGCAGTTACTCAACCGGCTACGAGCAGTACTTC. V gene TRBV6-5 combines with J gene TRBJ2-7; D ambiguous. Germline values: CDR1 MNHEY, CDR2 SVGAGI. Trimming took 0 bases from V and 3 from J, leaving 6 bases between them. CDR3 length: 13 residues.

The rearrangement joins TRBV10-3 to TRBJ1-2, with 7 bases lining up with TRBD1. Germline loops: CDR1 ENHRY, CDR2 SYGVKD. V gave up 7 bases and J gave up 6 bases; unmatched junction bases: 5. This CDR3 is 12 amino acids long. CDR3 DNA sequence: TGTGCCATCAAACGACAGGGAAATGGCTACACCTTC. Translation gives CAIKRQGNGYTF.

In its sample, this clone was seen a few times. The chain carries TRBV7-8 and TRBJ2-2; TRBD2 matches at 12 bases. After removal of 5 bases from V and 5 bases from J, the junction contained 12 bases not matched to a gene. The CDR3 runs 18 residues. Germline CDR1 reads SGHVS; CDR2 reads FQNEAQ. The CDR3 DNA is TGTGCCAGCAGCCCTCATCGACTAGCGGGAGAAAGTACCGGGGAGCTGTTTTTT. Translation: CASSPHRLAGESTGELFF.